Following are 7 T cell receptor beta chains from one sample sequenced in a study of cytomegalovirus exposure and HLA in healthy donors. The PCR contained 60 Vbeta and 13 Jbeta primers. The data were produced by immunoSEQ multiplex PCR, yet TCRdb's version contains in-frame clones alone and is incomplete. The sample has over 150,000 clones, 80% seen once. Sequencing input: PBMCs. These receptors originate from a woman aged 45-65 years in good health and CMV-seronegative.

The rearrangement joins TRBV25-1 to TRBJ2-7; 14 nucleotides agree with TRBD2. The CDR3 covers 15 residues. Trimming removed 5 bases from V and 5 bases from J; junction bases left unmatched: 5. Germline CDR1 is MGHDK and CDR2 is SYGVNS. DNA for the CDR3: TGTGCCAGCAGTAAGACTAGCGGGGGGGCCGACGAGCAGTACTTC. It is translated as CASSKTSGGADEQYF.

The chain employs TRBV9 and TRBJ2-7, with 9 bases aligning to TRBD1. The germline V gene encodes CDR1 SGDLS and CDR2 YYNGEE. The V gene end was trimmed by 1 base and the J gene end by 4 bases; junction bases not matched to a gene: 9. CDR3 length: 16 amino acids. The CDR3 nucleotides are TGTGCCAGCAGCGTAAAACCGGGACAGGGTGTGTACGAGCAGTACTTC. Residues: CASSVKPGQGVYEQYF.

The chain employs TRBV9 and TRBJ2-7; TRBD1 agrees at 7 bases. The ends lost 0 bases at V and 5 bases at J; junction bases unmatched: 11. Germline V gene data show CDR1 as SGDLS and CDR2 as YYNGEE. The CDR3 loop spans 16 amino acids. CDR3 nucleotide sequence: TGTGCCAGCAGCGTAGGACAGGGTTTGGATAGGGACGAGCAGTACTTC. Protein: CASSVGQGLDRDEQYF.

CDR3 nucleotides: TGTGCCTGGAGTGAGTCACCAGGAGGTGGCTACACCTTC. Protein sequence: CAWSESPGGGYTF. The chain links TRBV30 to TRBJ1-2; the D is unclear. The germline V and J ends were trimmed by 1 base and 7 bases, with 13 bases remaining between them. CDR1 GTSNPN and CDR2 SVGIG come from the germline V gene (reference sequence). The CDR3 contains 13 residues.

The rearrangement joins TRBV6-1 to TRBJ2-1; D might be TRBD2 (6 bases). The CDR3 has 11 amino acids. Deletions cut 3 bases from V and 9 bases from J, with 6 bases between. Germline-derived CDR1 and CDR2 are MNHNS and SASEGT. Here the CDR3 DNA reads TGTGCCAGCAGTGAGGAGGGTGAGCAGTTCTTC. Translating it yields CASSEEGEQFF.

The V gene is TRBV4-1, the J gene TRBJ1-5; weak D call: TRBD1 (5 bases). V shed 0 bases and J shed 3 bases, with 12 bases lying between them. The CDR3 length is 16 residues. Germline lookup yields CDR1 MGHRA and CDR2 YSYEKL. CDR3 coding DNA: TGCGCCAGCAGCCAAGAATCAGGGCCCCCCAATCAGCCCCAGCATTTT. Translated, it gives CASSQESGPPNQPQHF.

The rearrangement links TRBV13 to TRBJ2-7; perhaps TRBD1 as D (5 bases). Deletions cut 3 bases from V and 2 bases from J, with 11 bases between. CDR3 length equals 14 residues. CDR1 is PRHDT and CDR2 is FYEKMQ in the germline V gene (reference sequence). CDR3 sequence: CASSLYRQTYEQYF. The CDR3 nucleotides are TGTGCCAGCAGCTTGTACCGACAGACCTACGAGCAGTACTTC.